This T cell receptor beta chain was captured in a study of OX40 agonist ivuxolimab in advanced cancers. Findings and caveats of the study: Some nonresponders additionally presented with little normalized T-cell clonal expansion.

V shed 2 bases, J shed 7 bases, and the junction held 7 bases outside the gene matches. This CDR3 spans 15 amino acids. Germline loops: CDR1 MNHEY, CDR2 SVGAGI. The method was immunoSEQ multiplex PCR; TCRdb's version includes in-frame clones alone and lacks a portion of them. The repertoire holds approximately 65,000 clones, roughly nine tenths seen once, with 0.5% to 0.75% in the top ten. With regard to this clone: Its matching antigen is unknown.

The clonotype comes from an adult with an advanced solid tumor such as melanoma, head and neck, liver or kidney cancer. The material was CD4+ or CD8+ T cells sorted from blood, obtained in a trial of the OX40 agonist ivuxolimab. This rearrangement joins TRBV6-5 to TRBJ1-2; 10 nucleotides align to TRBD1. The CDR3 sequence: CASSYRDRGYIGYTF. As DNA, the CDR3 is TGTGCCAGCAGTTACCGGGACAGGGGATATATTGGCTACACCTTC.